The 7 T cell receptor beta chains presented below share a single source sample, sequenced in a study of post-analysis software for immune sequencing data. cDNA libraries for TCR beta contained unique molecular identifiers. TCRdb re-analysed the PCR reads in MiXCR, keeping a single row per CDR3 protein. The data contain about half a million distinct CDR3 sequences, around 40% of them singletons. These TCRs are of unknown antigen specificity. Broader study findings: A few TRBV segments (TRBV5-6, TRBV5-1 and TRBV20-1 among them) occurred more frequently in patients than in controls.

Sequencing was done on a sample of blood. These receptors all stem from a girl under 18 with multiple sclerosis.

This clonotype has only a few counts. J is TRBJ2-1 and V is TRBV2, with D unclear. The V and J ends lost 8 bases and 0 bases respectively, with 8 bases between them. Germline V CDR1 and CDR2: SNHLY, FYNNEI. The CDR3 is made up of 13 amino acids. Written as DNA, the CDR3 is TGTGCCAGCTGTCTAGTCTCCTACAATGAGCAGTTCTTC. It specifies CASCLVSYNEQFF.

This rearrangement joins TRBV4-3 to TRBJ2-7; a weak D match, TRBD2 (6 bases). Germline values: CDR1 LGHNA, CDR2 YSLEER. The CDR3 consists of 13 residues. Trimming took 0 bases from V and 6 from J, leaving 9 bases between them. CDR3 protein: CASSQEGGVEQYF. In nucleotides, the CDR3 is TGCGCCAGCAGCCAAGAAGGAGGGGTCGAGCAGTACTTC.

This clonotype was observed a few times. V and J are TRBV18 and TRBJ2-1; 11 nucleotides line up with TRBD1. CDR3 length equals 17 residues. The germline gives CDR1 KGHSH, CDR2 LQKENI. The V gene end was trimmed by 0 bases and the J gene end by 0 bases; junction bases not matched to a gene: 1. Here the CDR3 reads CASSPPGTGGSYNEQFF. DNA for the CDR3: TGTGCCAGCTCACCACCCGGGACAGGGGGCTCCTACAATGAGCAGTTCTTC.

CDR3 in amino acids: CASRSGRGPSYNEQFF. The CDR3 DNA is TGTGCCAGCAGATCGGGCAGGGGGCCATCCTACAATGAGCAGTTCTTC. The chain combines TRBV28 with TRBJ2-1; 8 nucleotides agree with TRBD1. CDR1 and CDR2 from the germline V gene are MDHEN and SYDVKM. This CDR3 comprises 16 residues. V lost 6 bases, J lost 1 base, and 8 bases stayed unmatched. Filled out from reference TRBV28 and TRBJ2-1, the complete variable domain reads DVKVTQSSRYLVKRTGEKVFLECVQDMDHENMFWYRQDPGLGLRLIYFSYDVKMKEKGDIPEGYSVSREKKERFSLILESASTNQTSMYLCASRSGRGPSYNEQFFGPGTRLTVL.

The sample holds one count of this clonotype. The V gene is TRBV3-1, the J gene TRBJ2-5; D perhaps matches TRBD2 (6 bases). TRBJ2-7 matches the DNA end more closely, so the J call is doubtful. The germline gives CDR1 LGHDT, CDR2 YNNKEL (reference sequence). The CDR3 has 13 residues. The CDR3 bases are TGTGCCAGCAGACCTTCCTCGGGGGACGAGCAGTACTTC. It codes for CASRPSSGDEQYF.

This clonotype turned up a few times. The gene calls are TRBV20-1 and TRBJ2-7, with 9 bases aligning to TRBD2. From germline, CDR1 is DFQATT and CDR2 SNEGSKA (reference sequence). Unmatched junction bases numbered 6, after V lost 1 base and J lost 2 bases. CDR3 length: 15 residues. The CDR3 sequence: CSARGGTSSTYEQYF. The CDR3, as DNA: TGCAGTGCTAGAGGCGGGACTAGCAGCACCTACGAGCAGTACTTC.

This clonotype was counted a single time. The chain carries TRBV27 and TRBJ2-2; 7 nucleotides agree with TRBD1. After removal of 4 bases from V and 0 bases from J, the junction contained 2 bases not matched to a gene. This CDR3 comprises 15 residues. Germline V gives CDR1 MNHEY, CDR2 SMNVEV (reference sequence). The DNA of the CDR3 is TGTGCCAGCAGTTCCGGGACAGCGAACACCGGGGAGCTGTTTTTT. It yields the protein CASSSGTANTGELFF.